A single sample gave rise to the 2 T cell receptor beta chains below, sequenced in a study of cytomegalovirus exposure and HLA in healthy donors. Use of 60 Vbeta and 13 Jbeta primers characterized the PCR. TCRdb keeps only in-frame clones here, not all; method: immunoSEQ multiplex PCR. The data show some 180,000 clones, approximately 80% seen once. The sequenced sample was PBMCs. The receptors shown here come from a female donor in good health and CMV-seronegative.

V and J are TRBV6-5 and TRBJ2-3, with D tentatively TRBD1 (6 bases). This CDR3 contains 13 residues. V lost 2 bases to trimming and J lost 11 bases, with 14 bases between them. CDR1 is MNHEY, CDR2 SVGAGI, per germline. This CDR3 is CASSYAGTTMQYF. The CDR3 coding sequence is TGTGCCAGCAGTTACGCCGGGACAACAATGCAGTATTTT.

This clone was counted once. This chain connects TRBV7-2 to TRBJ1-2; D may be TRBD1 (6 bases). CDR1 is SGHTA, CDR2 FQGNSA, per germline. The CDR3 loop spans 13 amino acids. V lost 5 bases and J lost 2, with 9 bases in between. The DNA of the CDR3 is TGTGCCAGCAGCCCACAGGGAAACTATGGCTACACCTTC. Protein product: CASSPQGNYGYTF.